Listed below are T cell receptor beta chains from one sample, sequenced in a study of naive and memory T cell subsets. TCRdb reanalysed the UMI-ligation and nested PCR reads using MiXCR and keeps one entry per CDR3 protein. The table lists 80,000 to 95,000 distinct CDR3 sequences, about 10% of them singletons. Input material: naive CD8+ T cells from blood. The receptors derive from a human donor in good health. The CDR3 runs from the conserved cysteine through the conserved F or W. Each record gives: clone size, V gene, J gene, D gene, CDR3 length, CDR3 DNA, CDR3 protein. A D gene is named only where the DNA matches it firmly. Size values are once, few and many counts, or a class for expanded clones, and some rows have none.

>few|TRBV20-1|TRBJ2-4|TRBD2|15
TGCAGTGCTAGAGCTCCTAGCGGGCCCAAAAACATTCAGTACTTC
CSARAPSGPKNIQYF
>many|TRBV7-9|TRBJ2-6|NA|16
TGTGCCAGCAGCTTCGGACGGCACTCTGGGGCCAACGTCCTGACTTTC
CASSFGRHSGANVLTF
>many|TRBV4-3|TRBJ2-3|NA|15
TGCGCCAGCAGCCAAGATAGGGTATGGGCAGATACGCAGTATTTT
CASSQDRVWADTQYF
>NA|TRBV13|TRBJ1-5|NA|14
TGTGCCAGCAGCTTAGGACAGGGCCCGCAGCCCCAGCATTTT
CASSLGQGPQPQHF
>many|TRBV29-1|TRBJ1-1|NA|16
TGCAGCGTTGAAGGATCCCGGGAGGCAGCGAACACTGAAGCTTTCTTT
CSVEGSREAANTEAFF
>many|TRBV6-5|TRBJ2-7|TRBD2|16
TGTGCCAGCAGCATTAGCCCGGGACTAGCGGGGTACGAGCAGTACTTC
CASSISPGLAGYEQYF
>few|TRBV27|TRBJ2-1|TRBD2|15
TGTGCCAGCAGTTTGGCGGGGAGGGCCGCCGATGAGCAGTTCTTC
CASSLAGRAADEQFF
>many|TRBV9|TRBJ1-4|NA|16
TGTGCCAGCAGCGTAGATGCATTCTCAACTAATGAAAAACTGTTTTTT
CASSVDAFSTNEKLFF
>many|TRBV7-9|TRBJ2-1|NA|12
TGTGCCAGCAGCCTTATTTACAATGAGCAGTTCTTC
CASSLIYNEQFF
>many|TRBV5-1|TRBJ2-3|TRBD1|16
TGCGCCAGCAGCTTGGAGGGACAGGGTCGGCCAGATACGCAGTATTTT
CASSLEGQGRPDTQYF
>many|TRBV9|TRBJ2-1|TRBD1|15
TGTGCCAGCAGCGTAAAGGGCAGGGGGTCCAGTGAGCAGTTCTTC
CASSVKGRGSSEQFF
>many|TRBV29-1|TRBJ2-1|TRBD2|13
TGCAGCGCTGAAGGCGGGAGTATAAATGAGCAGTTCTTC
CSAEGGSINEQFF
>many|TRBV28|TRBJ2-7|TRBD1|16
TGTGCCAGCAGCCGACAGACAGGGGGCTCATTCCTCGAGCAGTACTTC
CASSRQTGGSFLEQYF
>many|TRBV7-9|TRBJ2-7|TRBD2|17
TGTGCCAGCAGCTCGGGGACTAGCGGGGACCTCTCCTACGAGCAGTACTTC
CASSSGTSGDLSYEQYF
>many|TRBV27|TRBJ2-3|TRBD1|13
TGTGCCAGCAGTGTCACAGGGGCAGCTACGCAGTATTTT
CASSVTGAATQYF
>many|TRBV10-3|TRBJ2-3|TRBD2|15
TGTGCCATCCTCCCCAGCGGGGCTAGCACAGATACGCAGTATTTT
CAILPSGASTDTQYF
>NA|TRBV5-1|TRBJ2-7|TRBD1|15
TGCGCCAGCAGCTCCATGGACAGGTCCTACGTTGAGCAGTACTTC
CASSSMDRSYVEQYF
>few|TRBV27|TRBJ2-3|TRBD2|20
TGTGCCAGCAGTTCGTTCCCGGGACTAGCGGGATCAACTAGCACAGATACGCAGTATTTT
CASSSFPGLAGSTSTDTQYF
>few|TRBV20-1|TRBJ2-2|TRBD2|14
TGCAGTGCTAGAGATCGCGGGAGCACCGGGGAGCTGTTTTTT
CSARDRGSTGELFF
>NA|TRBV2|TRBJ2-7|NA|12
TGTGCCAGCAGGGGGACCTACAATGAGCAGTACTTC
CASRGTYNEQYF
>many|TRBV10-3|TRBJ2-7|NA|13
TGTGCCATCAGTGGGGACCCCCTAGGAGAGCAGTACTTC
CAISGDPLGEQYF
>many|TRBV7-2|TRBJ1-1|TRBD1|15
TGTGCCAGCAGCTCCATCAACAGGGGAAACACTGAAGCTTTCTTT
CASSSINRGNTEAFF
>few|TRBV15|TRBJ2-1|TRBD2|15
TGTGCCACCGGTCTAGCGGGAGTAATCTACAATGAGCAGTTCTTC
CATGLAGVIYNEQFF
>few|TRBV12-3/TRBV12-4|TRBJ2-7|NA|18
TGTGCCAGCAGTTTACGGGCCCCAGGGATGTACGACGGAGACGAGCAGTACTTC
CASSLRAPGMYDGDEQYF
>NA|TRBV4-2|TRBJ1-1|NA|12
TGTGCCAGCACCTTTTCAGGGGATGAAGCTTTCTTT
CASTFSGDEAFF
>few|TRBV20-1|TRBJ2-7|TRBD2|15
TGCAGTGCTAGAGATGTGGGGACTAGCTCCTACGAGCAGTACTTC
CSARDVGTSSYEQYF
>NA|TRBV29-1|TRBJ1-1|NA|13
TGCAGCGTTGGTCCGGGGTATTTCACTGAAGCTTTCTTT
CSVGPGYFTEAFF
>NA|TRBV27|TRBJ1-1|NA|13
TGTGCCAGCAGGGGCGCCGAGGTTGATGAAGCTTTCTTT
CASRGAEVDEAFF
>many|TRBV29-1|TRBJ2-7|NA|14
TGCAGCGCCCGCCAGGTTGGGGAATCCTACGAGCAGTACTTC
CSARQVGESYEQYF